This T cell receptor beta chain derives from a study of T-cell reconstitution after alpha-beta-depleted transplantation in children. Deletions cut 7 bases from V and 7 bases from J, with 26 bases between. CDR1 LNHDA and CDR2 SQIVND come from the germline V gene (reference sequence). The CDR3 is 16 residues long. A remark on this clonotype: What it binds is not known.

Study-wide results and limits: T-cell numbers and diversity one year post-transplant derived largely from freshly generated T cells. The study reportedly traced alpha-beta T cells about two months after transplant to several hundred expanded graft clones. In some patients, recipient T cells and intrathymic progenitors surviving conditioning explained high day-60 diversity.

As it was prepared, the TCRbeta library received unique molecular identifiers. TCRdb processed the PCR reads anew with MiXCR; each CDR3 protein has one entry. Of roughly 490,000 distinct CDR3 sequences in the sample, approximately 10% were seen once. Sample: PBMCs, mostly from graft donor cells, taken 180 days after TCRalphabeta/CD19-depleted stem cell transplant. The origin of this receptor is a female patient aged 2 to 10 who had a stem cell transplant for aplastic anemia, so the T cells may come from the graft donor. The J gene is TRBJ2-7, the V gene TRBV19; D not certain. The CDR3: CASTISPELPLREQYV. The CDR3 nucleotides are TGTGCCAGTACCATAAGTCCGGAGCTACCCTTGAGGGAGCAGTACGTC.